Listed below are T cell receptor beta chains from one sample, sequenced in a study of cytotoxic CD8 clonotypes in ibrutinib-treated CLL. Data came from immunoSEQ multiplex PCR; TCRdb stores just in-frame clones and leaves some out. The profile shows around 300,000 clones, around four fifths of them singletons. Here the sequenced sample was PBMCs, taken before ibrutinib treatment. Every receptor here comes from a human donor with chronic lymphocytic leukemia. Both conserved end residues are part of each CDR3. The order of the fields is clone size, D gene, V gene, J gene, CDR3 protein, CDR3 DNA. The D gene is left open where the match is weak. Clone size is not always given. Where it is, it says once, few, many or a class for expanded clones.

clone size: -; D gene: -; V gene: TRBV4-3; J gene: TRBJ2-2; CDR3 protein: CASSQDYRGSSGPTNTGELFF; CDR3 DNA: TGCGCCAGCAGCCAAGATTACCGAGGGTCCAGCGGGCCAACGAACACCGGGGAGCTGTTTTTT
clone size: -; D gene: -; V gene: TRBV5-1; J gene: TRBJ2-7; CDR3 protein: CASSPWSGSYEQYF; CDR3 DNA: TGCGCCAGCAGCCCCTGGAGCGGGTCCTACGAGCAGTACTTC
clone size: -; D gene: TRBD2; V gene: TRBV4-2; J gene: TRBJ2-7; CDR3 protein: CASSQDNAAGPRYEQYF; CDR3 DNA: TGTGCCAGCAGCCAAGATAACGCAGCGGGACCGAGATACGAGCAGTACTTC
clone size: -; D gene: TRBD2; V gene: TRBV19; J gene: TRBJ2-3; CDR3 protein: CASSIMASGDTQYF; CDR3 DNA: TGTGCCAGTAGTATAATGGCTAGCGGGGATACGCAGTATTTT
clone size: -; D gene: -; V gene: TRBV27; J gene: TRBJ2-3; CDR3 protein: CASSLLAAGGTDTQYF; CDR3 DNA: TGTGCCAGCAGTTTATTAGCAGCTGGTGGCACAGATACGCAGTATTTT
clone size: -; D gene: TRBD2; V gene: TRBV4-2; J gene: TRBJ2-2; CDR3 protein: CASSQPAGAGAVGELFF; CDR3 DNA: TGTGCCAGCAGCCAACCTGCCGGAGCGGGAGCAGTCGGGGAGCTGTTTTTT
clone size: few; D gene: -; V gene: TRBV9; J gene: TRBJ1-2; CDR3 protein: CASSVGRAGVYYGYTF; CDR3 DNA: TGTGCCAGCAGCGTTGGTCGGGCAGGGGTCTACTATGGCTACACCTTC
clone size: -; D gene: TRBD2; V gene: TRBV29-1; J gene: TRBJ2-3; CDR3 protein: CSVGVLADVSTDTQYF; CDR3 DNA: TGCAGCGTGGGAGTTCTAGCGGACGTGAGCACAGATACGCAGTATTTT
clone size: -; D gene: -; V gene: TRBV11-2; J gene: TRBJ2-1; CDR3 protein: CASSLMGEQFF; CDR3 DNA: TGTGCCAGCAGCTTAATGGGTGAGCAGTTCTTC
clone size: -; D gene: -; V gene: TRBV5-6; J gene: TRBJ1-2; CDR3 protein: CASSRGRTGYTF; CDR3 DNA: TGTGCCAGCAGCCGAGGACGGACGGGCTACACCTTC
clone size: -; D gene: TRBD1; V gene: TRBV29-1; J gene: TRBJ1-1; CDR3 protein: CSVVDRVGTEAFF; CDR3 DNA: TGCAGCGTAGTGGACAGGGTCGGTACTGAAGCTTTCTTT
clone size: -; D gene: TRBD1; V gene: TRBV28; J gene: TRBJ2-7; CDR3 protein: CASSLQGVVDEQYF; CDR3 DNA: TGTGCCAGCAGTTTACAGGGGGTCGTGGACGAGCAGTACTTC
clone size: few; D gene: TRBD1; V gene: TRBV7-9; J gene: TRBJ1-3; CDR3 protein: CASSPGTDFYGNTIYF; CDR3 DNA: TGTGCCAGCAGCCCCGGGACAGACTTTTATGGAAACACCATATATTTT
clone size: -; D gene: -; V gene: TRBV28; J gene: TRBJ1-2; CDR3 protein: CASYQTGMSGYTF; CDR3 DNA: TGTGCCAGCTATCAAACGGGGATGAGTGGCTACACCTTC
clone size: once; D gene: TRBD2; V gene: TRBV7-3; J gene: TRBJ2-1; CDR3 protein: CASSLTLLAVRTHNEQFF; CDR3 DNA: TGTGCCAGCAGCTTAACTCTCCTAGCGGTACGAACGCACAATGAGCAGTTCTTC
clone size: -; D gene: -; V gene: TRBV19; J gene: TRBJ2-2; CDR3 protein: CASSNRLEGNTGELFF; CDR3 DNA: TGTGCCAGTAGTAACCGACTAGAGGGGAACACCGGGGAGCTGTTTTTT